The 20 T cell receptor beta chains reported below all come from one sample, sequenced in a study of radiation and T cells in renal cell carcinoma. As to time point: blood 2 weeks post-SBRT. Treatment: 15 Gy SBRT to primary tumor, nephrectomy 4 weeks later. Here immunoSEQ multiplex PCR was the method, and the copy in TCRdb shows in-frame clones only, minus some. This sample has 70,000 to 90,000 clones, with about 86% found just once. The sample here was blood, taken from a patient whose treatment included radiotherapy and nephrectomy. The source of these receptors is a woman aged 45 to 65 with renal cell carcinoma.

The chain joins TRBV4-3 to TRBJ2-3; TRBD1 might be the D (6 bases). V was trimmed by 0 bases and J by 1 base, leaving 11 bases between them. In germline, CDR1 is LGHNA, CDR2 YSLEER. The CDR3 loop spans 16 amino acids. The chain's CDR3 is CASSQEGYRGTDTQYF. CDR3 coding DNA: TGCGCCAGCAGCCAAGAGGGTTACAGGGGCACAGATACGCAGTATTTT.

The J gene is TRBJ2-2, the V gene TRBV6-5, with D uncertain. The V gene's germline CDR1 is MNHEY and CDR2 SVGAGI. CDR3 size: 15 residues. With 11 bases removed from V and 3 bases from J, the gap between germline ends came to 19 bases. This CDR3 reads CAALRTAGDTGELFF. In DNA form, the CDR3 reads TGTGCCGCGCTGCGGACCGCAGGCGACACCGGGGAGCTGTTTTTT.

V gene TRBV5-4 combines with J gene TRBJ2-2; D is uncertain. Germline lookup yields CDR1 SGHNT and CDR2 YYREEE (reference sequence). This CDR3 contains 12 residues. V lost 4 bases, J lost 6 bases, and 7 bases lay in between. CDR3 amino acids: CASSQIAGELFF. For the CDR3, the DNA is TGTGCCAGCAGCCAAATAGCCGGGGAGCTGTTTTTT.

The chain joins TRBV2 to TRBJ2-7, with D unclear. Germline V gives CDR1 SNHLY, CDR2 FYNNEI. The CDR3 totals 12 residues. V lost 11 bases and J lost 2, with 13 bases in between. The CDR3 loop reads CAEGSQPYEQYF. CDR3 in DNA: TGTGCCGAAGGCAGCCAACCCTACGAGCAGTACTTC. Supplemented by reference TRBV2 and TRBJ2-7, the full variable domain reads EPEVTQTPSHQVTQMGQEVILRCVPISNHLYFYWYRQILGQKVEFLVSFYNNEISEKSEIFDDQFSVERPDGSNFTLKIRSTKLEDSAMYFCAEGSQPYEQYFGPGTRLTVT.

The chain uses TRBV12-5 and TRBJ2-1, with D possibly matching TRBD2 (5 bases). Germline V CDR1 and CDR2: LGHNT, FRNRAP. CDR3 length: 13 residues. V lost 5 bases, J lost 8 bases, and 13 bases lay in between. The CDR3 protein is CASGPEEAYEQFF. The CDR3 DNA is TGTGCTAGTGGTCCGGAGGAAGCCTATGAGCAGTTCTTC.

The rearrangement joins TRBV15 to TRBJ1-1; TRBD1 agrees at 9 bases. The CDR3 runs 13 residues. The germline CDR1 and CDR2 sequences are LNHNV and YYDKDF (reference sequence). With 4 bases clipped from V and 10 bases from J, the junction kept 7 bases outside the gene matches. CDR3 amino acids: CATSTNRGQGAFF. The CDR3 DNA reads TGTGCCACCAGCACAAACAGGGGGCAGGGAGCTTTCTTT.

This clone turned up a few times. The J gene is TRBJ1-1, the V gene TRBV18; the D gene is possibly TRBD1 (5 bases). There are 15 residues in the CDR3. Germline CDR1 KGHSH, CDR2 LQKENI. V lost 1 base, J lost 5 bases, and 14 bases lay in between. The CDR3 protein is CASSPRGPGGTEAFF. CDR3 nucleotides: TGTGCCAGCTCACCACGGGGCCCCGGCGGGACTGAAGCTTTCTTT.

This chain links TRBV11-2 with TRBJ2-7; 7 bases match TRBD1. The CDR3 loop spans 14 amino acids. The trim removed 1 base at V and 11 bases at J, leaving 11 bases unmatched. Germline lookup yields CDR1 SGHAT and CDR2 FQNNGV. In nucleotides, the CDR3 is TGTGCCAGCAGCTTAGGAGGGGACAGCGAGAGGGAGTACTTC. Protein sequence: CASSLGGDSEREYF. The whole variable domain, remainder taken from reference TRBV11-2 and TRBJ2-7, is EAGVAQSPRYKIIEKRQSVAFWCNPISGHATLYWYQQILGQGPKLLIQFQNNGVVDDSQLPKDRFSAERLKGVDSTLKIQPAKLEDSAVYLCASSLGGDSEREYFGPGTRLTVT.

This chain connects TRBV5-1 to TRBJ1-1; TRBD1 is a possible D gene (5 bases). V was clipped by 7 bases and J by 1 base, with 14 bases between them. CDR1 is SGHRS, CDR2 YFSETQ, per germline. This CDR3 is built from 14 residues. The CDR3 here is CASARVSENTEAFF. DNA of the CDR3: TGCGCCAGCGCCAGGGTATCGGAGAACACTGAAGCTTTCTTT.

The V gene is TRBV6-5, the J gene TRBJ2-7; D unresolved. Trimming took off 0 bases at V and 4 bases at J, with 10 bases between the two ends. The CDR3 length is 14 residues. Germline CDR1 is MNHEY and CDR2 is SVGAGI. The CDR3 nucleotides are TGTGCCAGCAGTTACTCGCGCACAGCTTACGAGCAGTACTTC. Translation: CASSYSRTAYEQYF.

J is TRBJ1-1 and V is TRBV28; D remains ambiguous. Trimming removed 2 bases from V and 11 bases from J, with 9 bases in between. Germline V CDR1 and CDR2: MDHEN, SYDVKM. This CDR3 is 11 amino acids long. The CDR3 bases are TGTGCCAGCAGTTTAGGGTCGGGGGCTTTCTTT. This codes for CASSLGSGAFF.

This chain uses TRBV11-2 with TRBJ2-7; D remains ambiguous. The ends were cut back, 3 bases at V and 1 base at J, with 7 bases in the middle. The CDR3 is 13 residues long. CDR1 and CDR2 from the germline V gene are SGHAT and FQNNGV. This CDR3 reads CASSFKQSYEQYF. The DNA of the CDR3 is TGTGCCAGCAGCTTTAAACAGTCCTACGAGCAGTACTTC.

The chain uses TRBV9 and TRBJ2-3; TRBD2 matches at 8 bases. The CDR3 runs to 16 residues. J lost 5 bases, V lost 2 bases, and 10 bases had no gene match. Germline V gene lookup returns CDR1 SGDLS and CDR2 YYNGEE. CDR3 bases: TGTGCCAGCAGCGTTGCTAGCGGGCCCGGCGGAGATACGCAGTATTTT. Protein sequence: CASSVASGPGGDTQYF.

The chain uses TRBV19 and TRBJ2-3, with 8 positions matching TRBD1. CDR1 is LNHDA and CDR2 is SQIVND in the germline V gene (reference sequence). The CDR3 extends over 13 amino acids. J lost 3 bases, V lost 8 bases, and 4 bases had no gene match. The CDR3, as DNA: TGTGCCAGTGGACAGGGTTTAACAGATACGCAGTATTTT. Residues: CASGQGLTDTQYF.

The chain employs TRBV4-1 and TRBJ2-3; maybe TRBD2 (5 bases). V was shortened by 4 bases and J by 3 bases, with 8 bases between the two germline ends. The CDR3 runs 13 residues. Germline-derived CDR1 and CDR2 are MGHRA and YSYEKL. The CDR3 spells CASSLRATDTQYF. The DNA for the CDR3 is TGCGCCAGCAGCCTGCGGGCGACAGATACGCAGTATTTT.

The gene calls are TRBV5-1 and TRBJ1-4, with TRBD1 as a possible D gene (6 bases). The V end lost 7 bases, the J end lost 6 bases, and 16 bases lay between the germline ends. Germline V lookup: CDR1 SGHRS, CDR2 YFSETQ. There are 14 residues in the CDR3. The CDR3 here is CASREGGRDEKLFF. In DNA form, the CDR3 reads TGCGCCAGCCGGGAAGGGGGACGGGATGAAAAACTGTTTTTT.

This chain connects TRBV28 to TRBJ1-3; tentative D call: TRBD1 (6 bases). CDR1 MDHEN and CDR2 SYDVKM come from the germline V gene. The CDR3 is 16 residues long. V lost 6 bases to trimming and J lost 1 base, with 16 bases between them. The CDR3 protein is CASRSGGGASGNTIYF. DNA of the CDR3: TGTGCCAGCAGATCCGGCGGGGGCGCTTCTGGAAACACCATATATTTT.

CDR3 DNA sequence: TGCGCCAGCAGCCAAGACCTAACGTTTTACTATGGCTACACCTTC. This encodes CASSQDLTFYYGYTF. The rearrangement uses TRBV4-1 and TRBJ1-2, with D uncertain. Germline V CDR1 and CDR2: MGHRA, YSYEKL. Trimming took off 0 bases at V and 3 bases at J, with 11 bases between the two ends. The CDR3 has 15 amino acids.

J is TRBJ1-5 and V is TRBV19; 7 bases map to TRBD1. J was trimmed by 4 bases and V by 5 bases; bases with no gene match: 8. The CDR3 has 15 amino acids. The germline CDR1 and CDR2 sequences are LNHDA and SQIVND (reference sequence). CDR3 nucleotide sequence: TGTGCCAGTAGTCTCCGGGACAGCTGGAATCAGCCCCAGCATTTT. The encoded protein is CASSLRDSWNQPQHF.

The chain carries TRBV19 and TRBJ1-5; a possible D gene is TRBD1 (5 bases). Per germline, CDR1 LNHDA and CDR2 SQIVND (reference sequence). V lost 7 bases and J 6 bases, leaving 16 bases between the germline ends. CDR3 length: 14 residues. CDR3 residues: CASTLGRDPQPQHF. The CDR3 bases are TGTGCCAGTACTCTAGGTCGGGACCCTCAGCCCCAGCATTTT.